Below, 2 T cell receptor beta chains from the same sample are listed, as sequenced in a study of shared clonotypes between healthy human individuals. Here immunoSEQ multiplex PCR was the method, and the copy in TCRdb shows in-frame clones only, minus some. In the table there are around 1 million clones, about 80% of which are singletons. The sample consisted of memory CD4+ T cells sorted from blood. Subset meaning: CD45RA-negative fraction. The receptors here all came from a man aged 18 to 35 in good health.

Regarding this clone: Other DNA variants within this sample encode the same CDR3. This sequence joins TRBV5-6 and TRBJ1-2, with a weak D call TRBD1 (6 bases). This CDR3 spans 13 amino acids. Germline loops: CDR1 SGHDT, CDR2 YYEEEE. V lost 3 bases and J lost 2, with 8 bases in between. The CDR3 region is CASSSGQNYGYTF. DNA for the CDR3: TGTGCCAGCAGCTCAGGACAGAACTATGGCTACACCTTC.

The rearrangement joins TRBV10-3 to TRBJ1-5, with no clear D. CDR3 length: 14 amino acids. Trimming took off 3 bases at V and 3 bases at J, with 9 bases between the two ends. CDR1 and CDR2 (germline): ENHRY, SYGVKD. CDR3 sequence: CAISERQSNQPQHF. The CDR3 nucleotides read TGTGCCATCAGTGAACGACAATCCAATCAGCCCCAGCATTTT.